These 17 T cell receptor beta chains came from one sample sequenced in a study of shared clonotypes between healthy human individuals. Repertoires were generated with immunoSEQ multiplex PCR, while TCRdb's copy carries only in-frame clones and drops some. This table holds about 2 million clones, 95% found once. The specimen was naive CD4+ T cells sorted from blood. Specified subset: CD45RA+ positively selected. The receptors were sampled from a man aged 18-30 years in good health.

The chain employs TRBV7-9 and TRBJ1-6; perhaps TRBD1 as D (5 bases). The germline V and J ends were trimmed by 7 bases and 7 bases, with 17 bases remaining between them. Germline V lookup: CDR1 SEHNR, CDR2 FQNEAQ (reference sequence). CDR3 length equals 15 residues. The CDR3 loop is CASTLGGTSNSPLHF. The CDR3 DNA sequence: TGTGCCAGCACCCTGGGAGGGACCTCCAATTCACCCCTCCACTTT.

The J gene is TRBJ1-6, the V gene TRBV5-1; D is uncertain. The germline V gene has CDR1 SGHRS and CDR2 YFSETQ. V lost 3 bases and J 7 bases, leaving 14 bases between the germline ends. The CDR3 loop spans 15 amino acids. CDR3 loop: CASSSREGRNSPLHF. CDR3 nucleotides: TGCGCCAGCAGCTCCCGGGAGGGTCGGAATTCACCCCTCCACTTT.

The V call is TRBV7-2, the J call TRBJ1-1, with TRBD1 as a possible D gene (6 bases). The germline CDR1 and CDR2 sequences are SGHTA and FQGNSA. Trimming removed 7 bases from V and 3 bases from J, with 21 bases in between. CDR3 length: 16 residues. The DNA of the CDR3 is TGTGCCAGCATCCCCGGTGGGGGGCGATGGGACACTGAAGCTTTCTTT. This translates into CASIPGGGRWDTEAFF.

This sequence joins TRBV7-2 and TRBJ2-3, with 12 bases that match TRBD2. CDR3 length: 16 amino acids. V lost 3 bases and J lost 9; bases outside the gene matches: 10. Looked up from germline, CDR1 is SGHTA and CDR2 is FQGNSA. CDR3: CASSFPSGRARGTQYF. The CDR3 coding sequence is TGTGCCAGCAGCTTCCCTAGCGGGAGGGCAAGGGGAACGCAGTATTTT.

The J gene is TRBJ2-5, the V gene TRBV30; TRBD2 agrees at 12 bases. V lost 4 bases to trimming and J lost 5 bases; unmatched junction nucleotides: 2. The CDR3 is made up of 13 amino acids. Germline CDR1 reads GTSNPN; CDR2 reads SVGIG (reference sequence). The CDR3 nucleotides are TGTGCCTGGACTAGCGGGGGGGCTGAGACCCAGTACTTC. Amino acids: CAWTSGGAETQYF.

This clone was observed a single time. The chain recombines TRBV30 with TRBJ1-6; D possibly corresponds to TRBD1 (5 bases). CDR3 length: 14 amino acids. Between the trimmed V and J ends, which lost 3 bases and 5 bases, there was a span of 11 bases. The V gene's germline CDR1 is GTSNPN and CDR2 SVGIG (reference sequence). This CDR3 reads CAWRKETDNSPLHF. Here the CDR3 DNA reads TGTGCCTGGAGAAAGGAGACAGATAATTCACCCCTCCACTTT. Full variable domain (rest looked up from reference TRBV30 and TRBJ1-6): SQTIHQWPATLVQPVGSPLSLECTVEGTSNPNLYWYRQAAGRGLQLLFYSVGIGQISSEVPQNLSASRPQDRQFILSSKKLLLSDSGFYLCAWRKETDNSPLHFGNGTRLTVT.

The chain links TRBV5-6 to TRBJ2-5, with TRBD1 matching 10 bases. The CDR3 runs to 14 residues. Germline-derived CDR1 and CDR2 are SGHDT and YYEEEE. The J segment lost 7 bases and the V segment lost 4 bases, leaving 7 bases of the junction unmatched. CDR3 protein: CASSLTGGRGTQYF. The CDR3 DNA follows: TGTGCCAGCAGCCTGACAGGGGGCCGGGGGACCCAGTACTTC.

This chain links TRBV30 with TRBJ2-5, with TRBD2 matching over 8 bases. The V segment lost 0 bases and the J segment 5 bases; nucleotides outside the gene matches: 5. CDR1 is GTSNPN and CDR2 is SVGIG in the germline V gene (reference sequence). The CDR3 length is 14 residues. This CDR3 is CAWSVRRGVETQYF. Written as DNA, the CDR3 is TGTGCCTGGAGTGTTCGGCGGGGGGTCGAGACCCAGTACTTC.

The CDR3 nucleotides are TGTGCCAGCAACCTAGCAGAGGGCATTCAGTACTTC. Its translation: CASNLAEGIQYF. J is TRBJ2-4 and V is TRBV2; TRBD2 is a possible D gene (5 bases). The V gene's germline CDR1 is SNHLY and CDR2 FYNNEI. V lost 7 bases and J 9 bases, leaving 13 bases between the germline ends. There are 12 residues in the CDR3. The entire variable domain, with the rest obtained from reference TRBV2 and TRBJ2-4, is as follows: EPEVTQTPSHQVTQMGQEVILRCVPISNHLYFYWYRQILGQKVEFLVSFYNNEISEKSEIFDDQFSVERPDGSNFTLKIRSTKLEDSAMYFCASNLAEGIQYFGAGTRLSVL.

This chain connects TRBV5-8 to TRBJ1-5, with unresolved D. CDR1 and CDR2 (germline): SGHTS, YDEGEE. The CDR3 consists of 14 residues. V was cut by 4 bases and J by 7 bases, with 15 bases left in between. CDR3 sequence: CASSMPRNGQPQHF. The CDR3 DNA sequence: TGTGCCAGCAGCATGCCCAGAAACGGACAGCCCCAGCATTTT.

The chain recombines TRBV2 with TRBJ2-5; D unclear. The J call may not be correct, given that the DNA end is closer to TRBJ2-7. The CDR3 loop spans 13 amino acids. From germline, CDR1 is SNHLY and CDR2 FYNNEI. CDR3 DNA: TGTGCCAGCAGTGAGGGCACGGCCTACGAGCAGTACTTC. This translates into CASSEGTAYEQYF.

Of note for this clone: Given a much more abundant clone one base away, this may be a read error. The same CDR3 can be traced to other DNA sequences in this sample. The DNA for the CDR3 is TGTGCCATCAGCTCAGACGGGAACACTGAAGCTTTCTTT. Translation: CAISSDGNTEAFF. The chain recombines TRBV10-3 with TRBJ1-1; unclear D gene. The length of the CDR3 is 13 residues. Germline-derived CDR1 and CDR2 are ENHRY and SYGVKD. V shed 6 bases and J shed 1 base, with 9 bases lying between them.

Note on this clone: Other DNA sequences in this sample translate to the same CDR3. The chain has TRBV5-1 and TRBJ2-3, with D unclear. Germline V lookup: CDR1 SGHRS, CDR2 YFSETQ. Trimming cost V 0 bases and J 0 bases, with 8 bases left between them. The CDR3 is 15 amino acids. The CDR3 spells CASSLEGKSTDTQYF. The CDR3 DNA sequence: TGCGCCAGCAGCTTGGAAGGGAAAAGCACAGATACGCAGTATTTT.

This clone has only one observation. The CDR3 DNA reads TGTGCCAGCAACCCGACTAGCGGGAAAGCAGATACGCAGTATTTT. It is translated as CASNPTSGKADTQYF. The chain joins TRBV9 to TRBJ2-3, with TRBD2 matching over 11 bases. The CDR3 spans 15 residues. V lost 6 bases to trimming and J lost 4 bases; unmatched junction nucleotides: 7. Germline V gives CDR1 SGDLS, CDR2 YYNGEE.

The chain couples TRBV5-1 to TRBJ2-7; 10 nucleotides match TRBD1. The ends lost 2 bases at V and 7 bases at J; junction bases unmatched: 12. The CDR3 runs 16 residues. Germline CDR1 is SGHRS and CDR2 is YFSETQ. The DNA of the CDR3 is TGCGCCAGCAGCTTATCGTCTGGGGACAGGGGAGAAGAGCAGTACTTC. Its protein is CASSLSSGDRGEEQYF.

The chain is built from TRBV5-4 and TRBJ1-2; D is unresolved. V shed 1 base and J shed 4 bases, with 8 bases lying between them. The CDR3 runs 13 residues. Germline lookup yields CDR1 SGHNT and CDR2 YYREEE (reference sequence). The CDR3 protein is CASSLNRIYGYTF. The CDR3, as DNA: TGTGCCAGCAGCTTGAACAGAATCTATGGCTACACCTTC.

The CDR3 coding sequence is TGTGCCAGTGGGGGGGGGTCAGCCAAAAACATTCAGTACTTC. Residues: CASGGGSAKNIQYF. The V call is TRBV6-6, the J call TRBJ2-4, with TRBD2 identical over 7 bases. The CDR3 is made up of 14 amino acids. The junction had 5 bases not matched to a gene; V was cut back by 9 bases and J by 0 bases. CDR1 is MNHNY and CDR2 is SVGAGI in the germline V gene (reference sequence).